This T cell receptor (beta chain) was identified in a study of cytomegalovirus exposure and HLA in healthy donors. This CDR3 has 12 residues. From germline, CDR1 is LNHDA and CDR2 SQIVND (reference sequence). The trim removed 6 bases at V and 4 bases at J, leaving 1 base unmatched. Concerning this clone itself: Its antigen is currently unknown.

The PCR ran on 60 Vbeta and 13 Jbeta primers. Clones were sequenced by immunoSEQ multiplex PCR, and TCRdb holds only the in-frame ones, with some missing. The table records 200,000 or so clones, 70% to 85% of them present only once. Study observations and caveats: 150 to 200 TCR beta chains were listed as cytomegalovirus-associated.

The receptor was derived from a girl aged 2 to 10 in good health and CMV-seronegative. Sequencing was performed on PBMCs. The chain links TRBV19 to TRBJ1-1; 8 bases line up with TRBD1. The CDR3 DNA follows: TGTGCCAGTAGAACAGGGGGCACTGAAGCTTTCTTT. It is translated as CASRTGGTEAFF.